Listed below are T cell receptor beta chains from one sample, sequenced in a study of CD8+CD57+ T cells in acquired aplastic anemia. Via MiXCR, TCRdb re-called the reads, giving one row per CDR3 protein. The sample contains 250,000 to 300,000 distinct CDR3 sequences, approximately 60% of which appear only once. Material: sorted CD4+, CD8+, or CD8+CD57+ T cells (not recorded which) from PBMCs. Source of these receptors: a human donor with aplastic anemia. Each CDR3 is given with its conserved first and last residue.

TRBV12-3/TRBV12-4 | CASSKGRYTF
TRBV10-3 | CAILEPGQSYGYTF
TRBV24-1 | CATSDRGPQPQHF
TRBV2 | CASSWAGGYEQYF
TRBV6-1 | CASRDFGKSPLHF
TRBV25-1 | CASSELRLAGVDEQFF
TRBV24-1 | CATSDWEGMNTGELFF
TRBV29-1 | CSVSAGTDNEQFF
TRBV4-1 | CASSGGLAVRCGQYF
TRBV5-1 | CASSQGDRGNGYTF
TRBV24-1 | CATSDSAGVGETQYF
TRBV5-1 | CASRWTSGREQYF
TRBV12-3/TRBV12-4 | CASSLGGTGQRPQHF
TRBV20-1 | CSAKSSGGTDTQYF
TRBV19 | CASSIPPASEQFF
TRBV6-5 | CASSQDRYSYNEQFF
TRBV5-1 | CASSSSGGAWETQYF
TRBV5-1 | CASSSADSKNSPLHF
TRBV9 | CASSPEGQIPPGELFF
TRBV6-4 | CASSVGDTTEAFF
TRBV20-1 | CSAREGEGTTEAFF
TRBV7-9 | CASSKGQGSGNTIYF
TRBV20-1 | CSARLDRGGTYEQYF
TRBV7-2 | CASSLWASGRLGDGNEKLFF
TRBV7-6 | CASSWQGSYEQYF
TRBV3-1 | CASSQVLFNTGELFF
TRBV5-5 | CASSFSQGPSYEQYF
TRBV12-3/TRBV12-4 | CASSPLPRAEAFF
TRBV12-5 | CASGFGRERDTQYF
TRBV19 | CASSIDGNTIYF
TRBV18 | CASSPQRGQNTF
TRBV5-1 | CAKPGGGEQYF
TRBV16 | CASSPFVVSGANVLTF
TRBV7-6 | CASSTIRGFSYNEQFF
TRBV7-9 | CASSLVVGLAARETQYF
TRBV6-4 | CASRDNSGTGGYNEQFF
TRBV2 | CASSYSTHSGMGSYNEQFF
TRBV9 | CASSPRDSSRFTGELFF
TRBV6-1 | CASSERFSSRTDTQYF
TRBV2 | CASSTQGGVGYYGYTF
TRBV7-9 | CASRFLSTDTQYF
TRBV2 | CASNWAGGVYEQYF
TRBV19 | CATDRGPTGELFF
TRBV24-1 | CATSGQTSGGARRSPLHF
TRBV7-6 | CASVLLAQGADTQYF
TRBV5-1 | CASSGGQGGTDTQYF
TRBV29-1 | CSVATGTGGTDTQYF
TRBV2 | CASRDTRTDTQYF
TRBV15 | CAISGTGRKQPQHF
TRBV5-8 | CASSLGSVGHRETQYF
TRBV5-1 | CAGSLEGDQLTAQYF